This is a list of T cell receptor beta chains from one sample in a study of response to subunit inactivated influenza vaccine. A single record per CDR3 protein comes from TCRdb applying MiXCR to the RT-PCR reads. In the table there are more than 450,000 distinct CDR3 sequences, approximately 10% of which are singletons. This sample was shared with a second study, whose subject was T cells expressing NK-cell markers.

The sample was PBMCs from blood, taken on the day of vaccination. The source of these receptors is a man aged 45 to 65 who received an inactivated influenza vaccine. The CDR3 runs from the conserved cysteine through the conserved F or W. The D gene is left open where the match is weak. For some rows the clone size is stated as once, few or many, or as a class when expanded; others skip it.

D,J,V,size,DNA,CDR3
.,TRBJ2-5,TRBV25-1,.,TGTGCCAGCAGTTCAGGGACCATGTACCAAGAGACCCAGTACTTC,CASSSGTMYQETQYF
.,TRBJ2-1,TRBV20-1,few,TGCAGGGGAACAGGGAACGGGTGGAATGAGCAGTTCTTC,CRGTGNGWNEQFF
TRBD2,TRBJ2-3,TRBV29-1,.,TGCAGCGCGACTAGCGGGAGGTACACAGATACGCAGTATTTT,CSATSGRYTDTQYF
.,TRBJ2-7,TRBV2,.,TGTGCCAGCAGTGACTTGGTCGGGAAAAGCGAGCAGTACTTC,CASSDLVGKSEQYF
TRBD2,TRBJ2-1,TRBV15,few,TGTGCCACCAGCAGCACCTCAAGACTAGCGGCATACAATGAGCAGTTCTTC,CATSSTSRLAAYNEQFF
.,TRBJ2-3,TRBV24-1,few,TGTGCCACCAGTGATTTCCCCACCACAGATACGCAGTATTTT,CATSDFPTTDTQYF
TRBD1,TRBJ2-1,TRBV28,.,TGTGCCAGAAGTTTGGGGACAGGGACTTTCGAGCAGTTCTTC,CARSLGTGTFEQFF
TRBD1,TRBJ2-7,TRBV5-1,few,TGCGCCAGCAGAGCATTAGGACAGGGGGTCTCCTACGAGCAGTACTTC,CASRALGQGVSYEQYF
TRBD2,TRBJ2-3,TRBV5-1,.,TGCGCCAGCAGCTTGATCAGCGGGGACACAGATACGCAGTATTTT,CASSLISGDTDTQYF
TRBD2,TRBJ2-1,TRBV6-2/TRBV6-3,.,TGTGCCAGCCGGACTAGGTTTCTTTCCGATGAGCAGTTCTTC,CASRTRFLSDEQFF
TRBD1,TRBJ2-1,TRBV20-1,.,TGCAGTGCTAGAGATGGACAGGGGGCTGATTTGCAGTTCTTC,CSARDGQGADLQFF
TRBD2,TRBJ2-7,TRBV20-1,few,TGCAGTGCTAGAGATTATGCGGGAGTGTACGAGCAGTACTTC,CSARDYAGVYEQYF
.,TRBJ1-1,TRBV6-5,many,TGTGCCAGCAGTTACGGCCGGGAGCGGAACACTGAAGCTTTCTTT,CASSYGRERNTEAFF
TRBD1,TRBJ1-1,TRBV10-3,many,TGTGCCATCAGTGACTCTAAGGGACAGAGGAACACTGAAGCTTTCTTT,CAISDSKGQRNTEAFF
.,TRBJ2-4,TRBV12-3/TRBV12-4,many,TGTGCCAGCAGTTTGCCCGGGGCCAAAAACATTCAGTACTTC,CASSLPGAKNIQYF
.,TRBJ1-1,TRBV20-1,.,TGCAGTGCTAGAGGGGGCCAGAACACTGAAGCTTTCTTT,CSARGGQNTEAFF
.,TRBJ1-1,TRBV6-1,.,TGTGCCAGCAGTCCCCAGACAGGAGACACTGACGCTTTCTTT,CASSPQTGDTDAFF
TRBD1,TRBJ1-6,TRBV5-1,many,TGCGCCAGCAGCTTGGTCCCCTCCGGGACAGGGGATGTGTCCTATAATTCACCCCTCCACTTT,CASSLVPSGTGDVSYNSPLHF
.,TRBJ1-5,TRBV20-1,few,TGCAGTGCTAGCACAGGCTACATTGGCAATCAGCCCCAGCATTTT,CSASTGYIGNQPQHF
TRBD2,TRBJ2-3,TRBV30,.,TGTGCCTGGAGTGAGCTAGCGGGGGAAGCAGATACGCAGTATTTT,CAWSELAGEADTQYF
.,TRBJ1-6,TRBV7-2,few,TGTGCCAGCAGCCGCCCCAGGCAGGGTAATTCACCCCTCCACTTT,CASSRPRQGNSPLHF
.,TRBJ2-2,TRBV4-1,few,TGCGCCAGCAGCCAAACAGGCGTCAGGGACACCGGGGAGCTGTTTTTT,CASSQTGVRDTGELFF
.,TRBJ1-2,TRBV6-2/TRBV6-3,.,TGTGCCAGCAGGGACGGTACCTATGGCTACACCTTC,CASRDGTYGYTF
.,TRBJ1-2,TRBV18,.,TGTGCCAGCTCAACTGGATCAGGCTCCTATGGCTACACCTTC,CASSTGSGSYGYTF
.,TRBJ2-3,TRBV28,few,TGTGCCAGCAGTTTGATGCGGGGAAAAGATACGCAGTATTTT,CASSLMRGKDTQYF
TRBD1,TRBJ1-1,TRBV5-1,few,TGCGCCAGCAGCGCTACCCTAAGGGGGCTACTCACTGAAGCTTTCTTT,CASSATLRGLLTEAFF
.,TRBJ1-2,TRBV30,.,TGTGCCTGGACCACGTTGCGCGAGAATGGCTACACCTTC,CAWTTLRENGYTF
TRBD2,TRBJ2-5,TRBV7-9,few,TGTGCCAGCAGCTGGATGCGACTAGCGGGTGGGGAGACCCAGTACTTC,CASSWMRLAGGETQYF
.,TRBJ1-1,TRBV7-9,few,TGTGCCAGCAGCTTAGCGAGCACCATGAACACTGAAGCTTTCTTT,CASSLASTMNTEAFF
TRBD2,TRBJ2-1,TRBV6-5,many,TGTGCCAGCAGTTACGGGCTAGCGGTCCCTGGGGCCGAGCAGTTCTTC,CASSYGLAVPGAEQFF
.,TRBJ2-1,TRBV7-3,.,TGTGCCAGCAGCCCAGGACCGTCCCTATACAATGAGCAGTTCTTC,CASSPGPSLYNEQFF